A single sample gave rise to the 9 T cell receptor beta chains below, sequenced in a study of PD-1 blockade in classical Hodgkin lymphoma. Autologous stem cell transplantation was followed by relapse in every patient, and brentuximab vedotin exposure varied. The assay was immunoSEQ multiplex PCR, and TCRdb's table has in-frame clones only and misses some. The sample yields roughly 96,000 clones, nearly 90% seen once. Specimen: peripheral blood mononuclear cells (PBMCs), collected before the second cycle of nivolumab. These TCRs come from a human donor with classical Hodgkin lymphoma.

Remarks on this clone: Its ends do not fully match the called genes, so a read error is possible. CDR3 region: CSAGQENAKLFF. The CDR3 DNA follows: TGCAGCGCGGGACAGGAGAATGCAAAACTGTTTTTT. The chain is built from TRBV29-1 and TRBJ1-4; 8 nucleotides line up with TRBD1. Germline V gene sequence: CDR1 SQVTM, CDR2 ANQGSEA. The CDR3 loop spans 12 amino acids. The whole variable domain, remainder taken from reference TRBV29-1 and TRBJ1-4, is SAVISQKPSRDICQRGTSLTIQCQVDSQVTMMFWYRQQPGQSLTLIATANQGSEATYESGFVIDKFPISRPNLTFSTLTVSNMSPEDSSIYLCSAGQENAKLFFGSGTQLSVL.

The genes are TRBV18 and TRBJ1-4; perhaps TRBD1 as D (6 bases). Germline assignment: CDR1 KGHSH and CDR2 LQKENI. This CDR3 has 16 amino acids. Trimming took 3 bases from V and 2 from J, leaving 13 bases between them. The chain's CDR3 is CASSPNRAGTNEKLFF. In DNA, the CDR3 is TGTGCCAGCTCACCCAACAGGGCTGGGACTAATGAAAAACTGTTTTTT. The whole variable domain, filled in from reference TRBV18 and TRBJ1-4, reads NAGVMQNPRHLVRRRGQEARLRCSPMKGHSHVYWYRQLPEEGLKFMVYLQKENIIDESGMPKERFSAEFPKEGPSILRIQQVVRGDSAAYFCASSPNRAGTNEKLFFGSGTQLSVL.

The chain carries TRBV5-1 and TRBJ2-3; TRBD2 matches at 11 bases. The germline gives CDR1 SGHRS, CDR2 YFSETQ. This CDR3 spans 15 amino acids. Trimming took 4 bases from V and 2 from J; bases not matched to a gene: 3. DNA of the CDR3: TGCGCCAGCAGCCCGGGACTAGCGGTCACAGATACGCAGTATTTT. Translating it yields CASSPGLAVTDTQYF.

V gene TRBV30 combines with J gene TRBJ2-7; TRBD1 aligns across 10 bases. Germline V lookup: CDR1 GTSNPN, CDR2 SVGIG (reference sequence). Trimming removed 3 bases from V and 5 bases from J; junction bases left unmatched: 4. CDR3 length: 13 amino acids. The CDR3 loop is CAWSRDRGNEQYF. The CDR3 region has the DNA TGTGCCTGGAGCCGGGACAGGGGAAACGAGCAGTACTTC.

The chain combines TRBV6-1 with TRBJ1-2; a possible D gene is TRBD1 (5 bases). The CDR3 has 12 residues. The germline CDR1 and CDR2 sequences are MNHNS and SASEGT. V lost 6 bases and J lost 8, with 13 bases in between. This chain's CDR3 is CASRRDPEGYTF. CDR3 coding DNA: TGTGCCAGCAGAAGGGACCCGGAGGGCTACACCTTC.

The DNA of the CDR3 is TGTGCCAGCAGTCCACCGGGGCGGAGCCCCGTGCAGTATTTT. It yields the protein CASSPPGRSPVQYF. V and J are TRBV28 and TRBJ2-3; perhaps D is TRBD1 or TRBD2 (5 bases each). V lost 5 bases and J lost 11, with 20 bases in between. The CDR3 has 14 residues. Looked up from germline, CDR1 is MDHEN and CDR2 is SYDVKM.

This clone was picked up one time. V usage is TRBV5-5 and J usage is TRBJ2-1; perhaps TRBD2 as D (6 bases). Germline V gene data show CDR1 as SGHKS and CDR2 as YYEKEE (reference sequence). There are 14 residues in the CDR3. Trimming removed 4 bases at V and 6 bases at J, with 14 bases between. The CDR3 DNA reads as TGTGCCAGCAGCCTCGACGTGGGGGGCAATGAGCAGTTCTTC. Residues: CASSLDVGGNEQFF.

As DNA, the CDR3 is TGTGCCAGCAGCTTGGACAGTTTCACAGATACGCAGTATTTT. Protein product: CASSLDSFTDTQYF. J is TRBJ2-3 and V is TRBV11-2; the D gene is possibly TRBD1 (6 bases). V was trimmed by 3 bases and J by 2 bases, leaving 9 bases between them. The CDR3 spans 14 residues. Germline CDR1 SGHAT, CDR2 FQNNGV.

The chain couples TRBV7-6 to TRBJ2-1; the D gene is possibly TRBD2 (6 bases). Trimming pared 2 bases from V and 3 bases from J, leaving 14 bases between. This CDR3 spans 16 amino acids. Germline CDR1 is SGHVS and CDR2 is FNYEAQ. Here the CDR3 DNA reads TGTGCCAGCAGCTTATGGGTTAGCGGAGACTACAATGAGCAGTTCTTC. This codes for CASSLWVSGDYNEQFF.